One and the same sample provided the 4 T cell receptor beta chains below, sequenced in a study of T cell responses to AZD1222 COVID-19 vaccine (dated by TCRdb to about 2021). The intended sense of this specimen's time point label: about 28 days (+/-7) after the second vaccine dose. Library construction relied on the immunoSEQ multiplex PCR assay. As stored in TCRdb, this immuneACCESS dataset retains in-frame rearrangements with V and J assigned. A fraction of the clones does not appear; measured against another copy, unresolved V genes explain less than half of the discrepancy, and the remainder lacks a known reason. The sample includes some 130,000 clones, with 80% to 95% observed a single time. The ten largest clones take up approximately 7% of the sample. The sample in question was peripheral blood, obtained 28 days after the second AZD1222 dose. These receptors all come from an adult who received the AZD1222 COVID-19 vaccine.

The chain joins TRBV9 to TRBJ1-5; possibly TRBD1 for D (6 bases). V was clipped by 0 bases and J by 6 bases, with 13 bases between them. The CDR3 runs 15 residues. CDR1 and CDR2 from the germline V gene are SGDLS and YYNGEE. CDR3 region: CASSVDPGVSQPQHF. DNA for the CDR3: TGTGCCAGCAGCGTAGATCCAGGGGTCAGTCAGCCCCAGCATTTT.

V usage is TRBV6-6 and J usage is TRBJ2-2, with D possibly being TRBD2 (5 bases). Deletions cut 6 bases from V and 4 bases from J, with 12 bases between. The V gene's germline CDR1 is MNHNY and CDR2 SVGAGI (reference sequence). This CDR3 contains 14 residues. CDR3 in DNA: TGTGCCAGCAGCCCCGGGGTCTCCACCGGGGAGCTGTTTTTT. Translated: CASSPGVSTGELFF.

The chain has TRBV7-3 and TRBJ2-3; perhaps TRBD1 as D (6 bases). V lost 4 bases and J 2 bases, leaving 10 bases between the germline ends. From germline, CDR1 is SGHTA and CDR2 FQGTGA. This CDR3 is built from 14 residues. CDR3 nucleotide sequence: TGTGCCAGCAGCTCCGGACAGCTCACAGATACGCAGTATTTT. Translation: CASSSGQLTDTQYF. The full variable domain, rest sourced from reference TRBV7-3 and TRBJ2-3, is GAGVSQTPSNKVTEKGKYVELRCDPISGHTALYWYRQSLGQGPEFLIYFQGTGAADDSGLPNDRFFAVRPEGSVSTLKIQRTERGDSAVYLCASSSGQLTDTQYFGPGTRLTVL.

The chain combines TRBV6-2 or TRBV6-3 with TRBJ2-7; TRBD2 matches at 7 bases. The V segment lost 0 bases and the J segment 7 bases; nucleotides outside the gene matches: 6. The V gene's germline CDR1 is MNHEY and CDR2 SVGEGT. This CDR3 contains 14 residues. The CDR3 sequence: CASSYSGLRGEQYF. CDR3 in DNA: TGTGCCAGCAGTTACTCCGGGTTGCGGGGGGAGCAGTACTTC.